This T cell receptor beta chain came from a study of blood T cells in healthy people across ages. As for the study in general: Through template switching, about one barcoded beta molecule was captured per two T cells, as measured in model experiments.

In regard to this clonotype: Antigen specificity is unknown. One junction end disagrees with the germline gene, perhaps due to a read error.

A minimum of 5 micrograms of total RNA was extracted per sample. A second PCR of 7 to 11 cycles used a sample-barcoded 5' primer and a J-beta primer mix. TCRdb used MiXCR to reprocess the 5' RACE reads, holding one entry per CDR3 protein. The table includes fewer than 2 million distinct CDR3 sequences, more than 35% detected once. Study-level results: Long-lived donors carried more naive CD4+ cells and greater diversity than aged donors. Naive and antigen-experienced cells were not separated, limiting conclusive comparison.

The CDR3 has 17 amino acids. The chain couples TRBV12-3 or TRBV12-4 to TRBJ2-3; possibly TRBD2 for D (6 bases). The sequence was collected from a human donor in good health. The sequenced sample was blood. In DNA form, the CDR3 reads TGTGCCGGCAGTTTCTTTTTCAGGGTGGCTAGCGCAGATACGCAGTATTTT. Residues: CAGSFFFRVASADTQYF.